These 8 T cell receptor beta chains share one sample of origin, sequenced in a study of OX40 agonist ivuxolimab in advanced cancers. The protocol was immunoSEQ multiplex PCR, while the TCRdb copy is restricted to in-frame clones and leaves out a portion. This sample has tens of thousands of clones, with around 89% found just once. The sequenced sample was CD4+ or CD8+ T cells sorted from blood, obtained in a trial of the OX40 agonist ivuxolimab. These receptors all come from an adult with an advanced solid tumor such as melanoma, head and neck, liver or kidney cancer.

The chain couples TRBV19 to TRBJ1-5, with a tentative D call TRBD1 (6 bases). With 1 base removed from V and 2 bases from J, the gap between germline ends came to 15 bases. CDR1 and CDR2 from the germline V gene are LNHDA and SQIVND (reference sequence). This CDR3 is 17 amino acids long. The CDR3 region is CASSIVLGTSGNQPQHF. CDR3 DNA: TGTGCCAGTAGTATAGTCCTGGGGACATCGGGCAATCAGCCCCAGCATTTT. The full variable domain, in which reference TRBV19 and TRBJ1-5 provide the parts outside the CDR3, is DGGITQSPKYLFRKEGQNVTLSCEQNLNHDAMYWYRQDPGQGLRLIYYSQIVNDFQKGDIAEGYSVSREKKESFPLTVTSAQKNPTAFYLCASSIVLGTSGNQPQHFGDGTRLSIL.

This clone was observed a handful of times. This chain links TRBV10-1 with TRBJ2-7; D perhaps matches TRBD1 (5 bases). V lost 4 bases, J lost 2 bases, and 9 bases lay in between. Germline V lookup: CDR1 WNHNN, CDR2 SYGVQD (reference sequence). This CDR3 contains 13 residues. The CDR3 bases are TGCGCCAGCAGTGCTTCAGGGACCTACGAGCAGTACTTC. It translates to CASSASGTYEQYF.

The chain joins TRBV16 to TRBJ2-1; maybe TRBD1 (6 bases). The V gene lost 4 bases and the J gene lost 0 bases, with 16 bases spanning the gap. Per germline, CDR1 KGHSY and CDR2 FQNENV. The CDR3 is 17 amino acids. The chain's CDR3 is CASSPRGMVSSYNEQFF. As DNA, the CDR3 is TGTGCCAGCAGCCCGAGGGGGATGGTCAGCTCCTACAATGAGCAGTTCTTC.

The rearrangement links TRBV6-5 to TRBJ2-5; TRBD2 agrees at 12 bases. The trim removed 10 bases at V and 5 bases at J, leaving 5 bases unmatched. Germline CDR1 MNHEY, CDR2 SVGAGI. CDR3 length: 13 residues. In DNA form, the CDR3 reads TGTGCCACTGGACTAGCGGGAACGGAGACCCAGTACTTC. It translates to CATGLAGTETQYF.

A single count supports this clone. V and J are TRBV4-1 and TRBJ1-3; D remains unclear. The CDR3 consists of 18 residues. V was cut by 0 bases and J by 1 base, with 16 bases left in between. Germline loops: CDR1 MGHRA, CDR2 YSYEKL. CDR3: CASSQDWELVASGNTIYF. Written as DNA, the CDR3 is TGCGCCAGCAGCCAAGATTGGGAATTAGTGGCATCTGGAAACACCATATATTTT.

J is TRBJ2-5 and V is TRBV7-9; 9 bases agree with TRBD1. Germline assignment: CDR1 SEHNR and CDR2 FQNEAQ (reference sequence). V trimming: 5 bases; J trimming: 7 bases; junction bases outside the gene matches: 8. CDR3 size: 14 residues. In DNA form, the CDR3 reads TGTGCCAGCAGCCCACAGGGGGCCTGGGGGACCCAGTACTTC. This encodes CASSPQGAWGTQYF.

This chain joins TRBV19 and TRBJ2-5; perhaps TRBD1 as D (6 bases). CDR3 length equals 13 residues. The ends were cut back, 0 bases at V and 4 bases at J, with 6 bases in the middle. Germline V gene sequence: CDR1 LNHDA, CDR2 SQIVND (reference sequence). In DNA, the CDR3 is TGTGCCAGTAGTATAGAAGGGGGAGAGACCCAGTACTTC. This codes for CASSIEGGETQYF.

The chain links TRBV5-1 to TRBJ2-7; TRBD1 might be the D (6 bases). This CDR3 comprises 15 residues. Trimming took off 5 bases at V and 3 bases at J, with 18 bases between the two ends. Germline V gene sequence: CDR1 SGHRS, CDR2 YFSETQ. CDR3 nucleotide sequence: TGCGCCAGCAGACCGTATACTGGACAGAGCTACGAGCAGTACTTC. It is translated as CASRPYTGQSYEQYF.